The 8 T cell receptor beta chains below come from one sample, sequenced in a study of response to subunit inactivated influenza vaccine. MiXCR, applied by TCRdb to the RT-PCR reads, yields one record per CDR3 protein. The data show over 800,000 distinct CDR3 sequences, 21% seen once. Sequencing was performed on PBMCs from blood, taken about 5 days after vaccination. These receptors came from a middle-aged man who received an inactivated influenza vaccine.

CDR3 DNA: TGTGCCAGCAGCTTAGATAGGACTAGCGGGAGTCAGTTCTTC. Protein: CASSLDRTSGSQFF. V and J are TRBV7-2 and TRBJ2-1, with 13 bases lining up with TRBD2. Germline-derived CDR1 and CDR2 are SGHTA and FQGNSA. CDR3 length equals 14 residues. V gave up 1 base and J gave up 13 bases; unmatched junction bases: 4. The variable domain in full, with the rest retrieved from reference TRBV7-2 and TRBJ2-1, is GAGVSQSPSNKVTEKGKDVELRCDPISGHTALYWYRQSLGQGLEFLIYFQGNSAPDKSGLPSDRFSAERTGGSVSTLTIQRTQQEDSAVYLCASSLDRTSGSQFFGPGTRLTVL.

This clonotype was recorded a few times. The genes are TRBV20-1 and TRBJ2-3; 13 nucleotides align to TRBD2. CDR3 length: 17 amino acids. CDR1 is DFQATT, CDR2 SNEGSKA, per germline (reference sequence). J gave up 3 bases and V 3 bases, and 9 bases lay outside the gene matches. The CDR3: CSASGTSGRAITDTQYF. The CDR3 nucleotides read TGCAGTGCTAGTGGCACTAGCGGGAGGGCCATTACAGATACGCAGTATTTT.

The chain couples TRBV10-2 to TRBJ1-5; D gene ambiguous. The CDR3 spans 13 residues. Germline V gene lookup returns CDR1 WSHSY and CDR2 SAAADI. V gave up 5 bases and J gave up 2 bases, with 7 bases separating them. CDR3 loop: CASSTGRNQPQHF. The CDR3 DNA reads as TGCGCCAGCAGTACCGGTCGCAATCAGCCCCAGCATTTT.

This clonotype has ten or more counts. The V and J genes are TRBV10-3 and TRBJ2-7, with D possibly called TRBD1 or TRBD2 (5 bases each). In germline, CDR1 is ENHRY, CDR2 SYGVKD. With 0 bases removed from V and 1 base from J, the gap between germline ends came to 10 bases. The CDR3 is 15 amino acids. The CDR3 DNA is TGTGCCATCAGTGAGTCGGGGGATGTTTCCTACGAGCAGTACTTC. Translating it yields CAISESGDVSYEQYF.

The V and J genes are TRBV2 and TRBJ2-3; D is perhaps TRBD1 (6 bases). This CDR3 comprises 14 residues. V lost 4 bases and J 2 bases, leaving 10 bases between the germline ends. CDR1 SNHLY and CDR2 FYNNEI come from the germline V gene. In DNA form, the CDR3 reads TGTGCCAGCAGTGTGAACAGGGTCACAGATACGCAGTATTTT. It yields the protein CASSVNRVTDTQYF.

About this clonotype: Being one base from a much bigger clone, this may be a read error. The DNA for the CDR3 is TGTGCCTGCAGTCCAGGGGTAGTAGCGGGGTTGCAAGAGACCCAGTACTTC. This encodes CACSPGVVAGLQETQYF. V is TRBV12-3 or TRBV12-4 and J is TRBJ2-5; TRBD2 matches 8 bases. The CDR3 is made up of 17 amino acids.

The chain carries TRBV5-1 and TRBJ1-1; 7 nucleotides match TRBD1. J gave up 4 bases and V 2 bases, and 8 bases lay outside the gene matches. The V gene's germline CDR1 is SGHRS and CDR2 YFSETQ. The CDR3 has 15 amino acids. The CDR3 loop is CASSFPQGEGTEAFF. CDR3 bases: TGCGCCAGCAGCTTTCCCCAGGGGGAAGGCACTGAAGCTTTCTTT.

This clonotype turned up a few times. CDR3 bases: TGCAGTGCTAGAGTGGGAGCTTCTAATGAAAAACTGTTTTTT. Amino acid sequence: CSARVGASNEKLFF. The chain recombines TRBV20-1 with TRBJ1-4; D call uncertain. V lost 1 base and J lost 3, with 9 bases in between. This CDR3 has 14 amino acids. Germline CDR1 is DFQATT and CDR2 is SNEGSKA (reference sequence).